This TCR beta chain was sequenced for a study of shared clonotypes between healthy human individuals. Across the study: Two women and a few men aged 18 to 49 made up the donors. Broader study findings: Investigators collected only blood, and repertoires in tissues likely differ.

Profiled with immunoSEQ multiplex PCR; TCRdb holds only in-frame clones, not every one. The sample includes around 700,000 clones, 72% of them seen just once. The ends were cut back, 5 bases at V and 5 bases at J, with 18 bases in the middle. The germline gives CDR1 SGHTA, CDR2 FQGTGA. The CDR3 length is 15 residues. Everyone who donated was a Caucasian adult who lived in Nashville, Tennessee. Comment on this clone: Its cognate antigen is unknown.

The gene calls are TRBV7-3 and TRBJ1-2, with D unresolved. The sequence came from a woman aged 25 to 39 in good health. The source material was memory CD4+ T cells sorted from blood. Subset denoted: CD45RA-negative fraction. CDR3 amino acids: CASSHSVGSSYGYTF. The CDR3 region has the DNA TGTGCCAGCAGCCACTCAGTAGGAAGCTCATATGGCTACACCTTC.